A single sample gave rise to the 20 T cell receptor beta chains below, sequenced in a study of tumor-infiltrating lymphocytes in localized non-small cell lung cancer. The protocol was immunoSEQ multiplex PCR, while the TCRdb copy is restricted to in-frame clones and leaves out a portion. The repertoire holds over 5,500 clones, with around 64% as singletons. Material: uninvolved lung tissue not adjacent to the tumor. The source is a human donor with non-small cell lung cancer.

The rearrangement joins TRBV29-1 to TRBJ1-5; D unresolved. Germline V gene sequence: CDR1 SQVTM, CDR2 ANQGSEA. V was clipped by 6 bases and J by 5 bases, with 14 bases between them. This CDR3 is 13 amino acids long. CDR3: CSVHLQVHQPQHF. As DNA, the CDR3 is TGCAGCGTCCACCTACAAGTTCATCAGCCCCAGCATTTT.

V is TRBV27 and J is TRBJ2-7; weak D call: TRBD2 (5 bases). CDR1 and CDR2 from the germline V gene are MNHEY and SMNVEV (reference sequence). CDR3 length: 12 amino acids. Trimming took off 2 bases at V and 4 bases at J, with 6 bases between the two ends. The CDR3, as DNA: TGTGCCAGCAGTTTACGAGGGTACGAGCAGTACTTC. It translates to CASSLRGYEQYF.

This clone came up once. This sequence joins TRBV5-6 and TRBJ2-4; D unresolved. The CDR3 contains 14 residues. Deletions cut 2 bases from V and 0 bases from J, with 6 bases between. CDR1 SGHDT and CDR2 YYEEEE come from the germline V gene. As DNA, the CDR3 is TGTGCCAGCAGCTTTTCCTTAGCCAAAAACATTCAGTACTTC. Its protein product is CASSFSLAKNIQYF.

The chain carries TRBV11-3 and TRBJ2-2; TRBD2 aligns across 9 bases. The CDR3 runs 14 residues. V trimming: 5 bases; J trimming: 10 bases; junction bases outside the gene matches: 8. Per the germline V gene, CDR1 is SGHNT and CDR2 is YENEEA. CDR3 loop: CASSPRASGEELFF. CDR3 in DNA: TGTGCCAGCAGCCCCCGGGCTAGCGGGGAGGAGCTGTTTTTT.

The chain has TRBV19 and TRBJ1-3; D remains ambiguous. V lost 3 bases to trimming and J lost 0 bases, with 9 bases between them. Germline V gene sequence: CDR1 LNHDA, CDR2 SQIVND (reference sequence). This CDR3 has 15 amino acids. CDR3 loop: CASSINALSGNTIYF. In DNA form, the CDR3 reads TGTGCCAGTAGTATTAATGCCCTCTCTGGAAACACCATATATTTT.

The V gene is TRBV4-2, the J gene TRBJ2-1, with 7 bases matching TRBD2. V gave up 4 bases and J gave up 8 bases; unmatched junction bases: 11. The germline gives CDR1 LGHNA, CDR2 YNFKEQ. CDR3 length: 15 amino acids. CDR3 sequence: CASSRAGPGMDEQFF. In DNA form, the CDR3 reads TGTGCCAGCAGCCGAGCGGGACCCGGGATGGATGAGCAGTTCTTC.

The chain uses TRBV7-2 and TRBJ2-4; D is uncertain. This CDR3 has 13 amino acids. Germline values: CDR1 SGHTA, CDR2 FQGNSA. With 9 bases removed from V and 0 bases from J, the gap between germline ends came to 9 bases. The CDR3 nucleotides read TGTGCCAGACCGCCAGTAGCCAAAAACATTCAGTACTTC. Translated: CARPPVAKNIQYF.

About this clone itself: Germline and junction disagree at one end, which may indicate a read error. The gene calls are TRBV6-1 and TRBJ1-5, with 9 bases identical to TRBD1. The V gene's germline CDR1 is MNHNS and CDR2 SASEGT. This CDR3 has 15 residues. Written as DNA, the CDR3 is TGTGCCAGCAGCGAAGACAGGGGGTCGACTCAGCCCCAGCATTTT. It is translated as CASSEDRGSTQPQHF.

This clone was found once. Other DNA sequences in this specimen translate into the identical CDR3. The chain combines TRBV6-5 with TRBJ2-7; D gene ambiguous. Trimming left V 2 bases short and J 1 base short, with 12 bases between. The germline CDR1 and CDR2 sequences are MNHEY and SVGAGI. The CDR3 contains 15 residues. The CDR3 reads CASSYTQTGSYEQYF. The CDR3 DNA follows: TGTGCCAGCAGTTACACCCAGACGGGTTCCTACGAGCAGTACTTC.

This clone was detected once. The CDR3 sequence is CSVRMTSSYEQYF. The CDR3 region has the DNA TGCAGCGTTAGGATGACAAGCTCCTACGAGCAGTACTTC. The chain combines TRBV29-1 with TRBJ2-7; D not resolved. CDR3 size: 13 residues. V was shortened by 5 bases and J by 0 bases, with 11 bases between the two germline ends. Germline assignment: CDR1 SQVTM and CDR2 ANQGSEA.

V is TRBV7-2 and J is TRBJ2-2, with D possibly matching TRBD2 (5 bases). V was cut by 3 bases and J by 1 base, with 12 bases left in between. Germline assignment: CDR1 SGHTA and CDR2 FQGNSA. The CDR3 is 16 residues long. The CDR3 coding sequence is TGTGCCAGCAGCTTTATATTAGGAGGGAACACCGGGGAGCTGTTTTTT. Amino acid sequence: CASSFILGGNTGELFF.

V is TRBV6-1 and J is TRBJ2-7; D is possibly TRBD1 (5 bases). There are 16 residues in the CDR3. Germline CDR1 is MNHNS and CDR2 is SASEGT. V shed 2 bases and J shed 3 bases, with 17 bases lying between them. As DNA, the CDR3 is TGTGCCAGCAGTGAATTCCGGCAGGGCAAAAACTACGAGCAGTACTTC. Protein product: CASSEFRQGKNYEQYF.

This clone has more than one count but fewer than ten. The V gene is TRBV19, the J gene TRBJ1-1; the D gene is possibly TRBD1 (6 bases). V was clipped by 1 base and J by 5 bases, with 14 bases between them. Looked up from germline, CDR1 is LNHDA and CDR2 is SQIVND (reference sequence). This CDR3 is built from 15 residues. This CDR3 reads CASSIGKQGRTEAFF. CDR3 bases: TGTGCCAGTAGTATAGGGAAACAGGGTCGTACTGAAGCTTTCTTT.

The chain recombines TRBV30 with TRBJ1-4, with D possibly being TRBD1 (5 bases). Trimming cost V 5 bases and J 0 bases, with 13 bases left between them. Germline lookup yields CDR1 GTSNPN and CDR2 SVGIG (reference sequence). The CDR3 is made up of 15 amino acids. The CDR3 DNA follows: TGTGCCTGGGGGATCCAGGGTGCAACTAATGAAAAACTGTTTTTT. This codes for CAWGIQGATNEKLFF. The variable domain in full, with the rest retrieved from reference TRBV30 and TRBJ1-4, is SQTIHQWPATLVQPVGSPLSLECTVEGTSNPNLYWYRQAAGRGLQLLFYSVGIGQISSEVPQNLSASRPQDRQFILSSKKLLLSDSGFYLCAWGIQGATNEKLFFGSGTQLSVL.

V gene TRBV4-3 combines with J gene TRBJ2-1; the D call may be TRBD1 or TRBD2 (6 bases each). The germline V gene has CDR1 LGHNA and CDR2 YSLEER. The V end was cut by 4 bases, the J end by 2 bases, with 9 bases between. This CDR3 is 14 amino acids long. The CDR3 reads CASSPGATYNEQFF. The CDR3 nucleotides are TGCGCCAGCAGCCCGGGGGCTACCTACAATGAGCAGTTCTTC.

CDR3 loop: CAWSVRRSSYNSPLHF. CDR3 nucleotides: TGTGCCTGGAGTGTACGTAGGAGCTCCTATAATTCACCCCTCCACTTT. J is TRBJ1-6 and V is TRBV30; D ambiguous. CDR3 size: 16 residues. Trimming pared 0 bases from V and 0 bases from J, leaving 9 bases between. The germline CDR1 and CDR2 sequences are GTSNPN and SVGIG (reference sequence).

This clone appeared once. The V gene is TRBV2, the J gene TRBJ2-7, with TRBD1 as a possible D gene (6 bases). This CDR3 spans 15 amino acids. Trimming stripped 1 base from V and 3 bases from J, with 13 bases between. Looked up from germline, CDR1 is SNHLY and CDR2 is FYNNEI. The CDR3 spells CASSEVYGTHYEQYF. The CDR3 nucleotides read TGTGCCAGCAGTGAAGTATATGGGACACACTACGAGCAGTACTTC.

This clone was detected a few times. V usage is TRBV4-3 and J usage is TRBJ1-2; D gene uncertain. Trimming stripped 0 bases from V and 2 bases from J, with 13 bases between. The germline gives CDR1 LGHNA, CDR2 YSLEER. CDR3 size: 16 residues. As DNA, the CDR3 is TGCGCCAGCAGCCAAGATTCTCTTTCGGGGAACTATGGCTACACCTTC. Its protein product is CASSQDSLSGNYGYTF.

CDR3 residues: CASSHGGHQPQHF. The CDR3 nucleotides read TGTGCCAGCAGCCATGGGGGTCATCAGCCCCAGCATTTT. V is TRBV11-3 and J is TRBJ1-5, with D possibly TRBD1 on 5 matching bases. CDR1 SGHNT and CDR2 YENEEA come from the germline V gene. Trimming shortened V by 5 bases and J by 5 bases, and 10 bases separated the two germline ends. CDR3 length: 13 residues.

V is TRBV4-1 and J is TRBJ1-6; 8 positions match TRBD1. With V trimmed by 3 bases and J by 10 bases, 11 bases remained unmatched. The CDR3 is 16 residues long. Per germline, CDR1 MGHRA and CDR2 YSYEKL. The CDR3 DNA reads as TGCGCCAGCAGCCAGCCAGGACAGGGAGGTAGATCACCCCTCCACTTT. Its protein product is CASSQPGQGGRSPLHF.